This T cell receptor beta chain was obtained from a study of blood T cell repertoires in COVID-19. Study summary: Spain, Italy and the United States supplied samples that represented acute and convalescent COVID-19.

Deletions cut 1 base from V and 0 bases from J, with 4 bases between. The CDR3 spans 13 residues. Per germline, CDR1 MNHNY and CDR2 SVGAGI (reference sequence). Per the authors' pipeline: Reference gene primers were amplified, and this amplification served to estimate nucleated cell counts. The data were produced by immunoSEQ multiplex PCR, yet TCRdb's version contains in-frame clones alone and is incomplete. V, J and clone size derive from that table, while D and trimming were established from the DNA sequence. The sample consists of about 460,000 clones, around nine tenths of them appearing once. The sequence was collected from a woman between 55 and 75 years old who had recovered from COVID-19. The V and J genes are TRBV6-6 and TRBJ2-7; D unclear. Sequenced material: PBMCs or T cells enriched from blood (not recorded which). This CDR3 reads CASSYYSSYEQYV. The CDR3 region has the DNA TGTGCCAGCAGTTACTACAGCTCCTACGAGCAGTACGTC.